This T cell receptor beta chain was obtained from a study of CD8+ T cells in alopecia areata. Study as a whole: The authors grafted skin from roughly 6-13-month-old C3H/HeJ donors with spontaneous alopecia onto 7-10-week-old female C3H/HeJ mice.

This clone was picked up a small number of times. Its specificity is not known. Gene names follow the mouse nomenclature. The CDR3 end is not reached by the read, which stops 4 residues before it; the germline J gene fills it in. Other DNA sequences in this specimen translate into the identical CDR3. The pooled cutaneous lymph node cells were sorted using several markers (CD4, CD8alpha, NKG2D, NKG2ACE and others). Isolated RNA was reverse transcribed into cDNA used as the sequencing template. Using immunoSEQ multiplex PCR, the repertoire was profiled, and TCRdb retains in-frame clones only, with some absent. Altogether roughly 260,000 clones were found in the sample, and no singletons occur. Study-wide results and limits: Scalp lesions, especially in alopecia totalis/universalis, had higher clonality than normal scalp.

Germline CDR1 is MNHDT and CDR2 is YYDKIL. The CDR3 length is 13 residues. V lost 3 bases, J lost 6 bases, and 1 base stayed unmatched. This TCR was recovered from a C3H/HeJ mouse with alopecia areata. For the strain, the MHC haplotype given is H2-k. The rearrangement links TRBV17 to TRBJ2-1; 8 positions match TRBD2. Sequencing was done on a sample of CD4+ T cells sorted from a lymph node. The part of the CDR3 DNA that was read is TGTGCTAGCAGTAGTTGGGGGGGTGCT. It codes for CASSSWGGA. The CDR3, in full, reads CASSSWGGAEQFF.